The T cell receptor beta chain under discussion was sequenced for a study of Graves' ophthalmopathy and Graves' hyperthyroidism. There are many counts of this clonotype. The CDR3 runs 13 residues. V lost 3 bases and J lost 9; bases outside the gene matches: 8. In germline, CDR1 is SGHTA, CDR2 FQGNSA. The sequenced template was RNA, covering the TCR beta CDR3 region. After a first-round RT-PCR with HTBI primers, a second-round multiplex PCR was run. TCRdb recomputed calls from the multiplex PCR reads with MiXCR, one row per CDR3 protein. Of 300,000 to 350,000 distinct CDR3 sequences listed, about a sixth are singletons.

Source material: peripheral blood. This receptor was identified in an adult man with Graves' ophthalmopathy. The chain couples TRBV7-2 to TRBJ2-7; 7 nucleotides agree with TRBD1. DNA for the CDR3: TGTGCCAGCAGCTTGGGACAGCCTTCGGGGCAGTACTTC. Amino acids: CASSLGQPSGQYF.